The clone carrying this T cell receptor beta chain was seen ten or more times. The target antigen is unknown. This record comes from a study of neurological immune-mediated disorders. Study-level results: One related-CDR3 cluster, identified by phylogenetic grouping, held the repertoires of 18 of 34 multiple sclerosis patients and was a possible signature. Multiple sclerosis was found to have the least TCR clonal expansion, below healthy controls, and HTLV-1-associated myelopathy the most.

Noted time point: longitudinal time-point 2. 2 million PBMCs stored at -80 C were the source of the unsorted libraries. The germline V gene has CDR1 DFQATT and CDR2 SNEGSKA (reference sequence). The CDR3 spans 17 residues. J was trimmed by 3 bases and V by 3 bases; bases with no gene match: 13. cDNA was made by 5'RACE with 10-nucleotide random UMIs. From the 5' RACE reads, TCRdb called clonotypes with MiXCR, one entry per CDR3 protein. The sample has 65,000 to 85,000 distinct CDR3 sequences, approximately 6% seen once. Sequenced input: PBMCs. The receptor's source is a woman aged 60 to 75 with multiple sclerosis. The V gene is TRBV20-1, the J gene TRBJ2-5; 10 bases map to TRBD1. The CDR3 sequence is CSASPTGGKSGEETQYF. CDR3 coding DNA: TGCAGTGCTAGCCCGACAGGGGGCAAGAGCGGGGAAGAGACCCAGTACTTC.